The 21 T cell receptor beta chains presented below share a single source sample, sequenced in a study of blood T cell repertoires in COVID-19. Libraries were prepared by immunoSEQ multiplex PCR; TCRdb keeps only in-frame clonotypes and omits some of them. The sample yields approximately 270,000 clones, around 90% seen once. The sample comprised peripheral blood. The receptors here all came from a man older than 75 with acute or convalescent COVID-19.

The J gene is TRBJ1-5, the V gene TRBV6-5; no clear D gene. This CDR3 region has 12 residues. In germline, CDR1 is MNHEY, CDR2 SVGAGI. V lost 5 bases and J lost 4, with 6 bases in between. The CDR3 coding sequence is TGTGCCAGCAGTCCCTCGAATCAGCCCCAGCATTTT. It is translated as CASSPSNQPQHF.

This chain links TRBV18 with TRBJ1-1; tentative D call: TRBD1 (6 bases). The CDR3 has 15 residues. In germline, CDR1 is KGHSH, CDR2 LQKENI. Trimming cost V 3 bases and J 4 bases, with 15 bases left between them. CDR3 sequence (DNA): TGTGCCAGCTCACCGTCCAACAGGGAGGGCACTGAAGCTTTCTTT. Translated, it gives CASSPSNREGTEAFF.

Comment on this clone: The germline gene is not matched at one end of the junction; a read error may be the cause. The chain couples TRBV7-2 to TRBJ1-1; 7 bases are a match to TRBD1. The germline V gene encodes CDR1 SGHTA and CDR2 FQGNSA. This CDR3 region has 14 residues. DNA of the CDR3: TGTGCCAGCAGTTTAGAGTGGTCAGGGGGTGGTGCTTTCTTT. Its translation: CASSLEWSGGGAFF.

The V gene is TRBV18, the J gene TRBJ2-7; 7 bases align to TRBD2. With V trimmed by 4 bases and J by 3 bases, 3 bases remained unmatched. Germline lookup yields CDR1 KGHSH and CDR2 LQKENI. The CDR3 loop spans 13 amino acids. The CDR3 bases are TGTGCCAGCTCACGGTCTAGCGGCTACGAGCAGTACTTC. It codes for CASSRSSGYEQYF.

This clone turned up a few times. The gene calls are TRBV18 and TRBJ1-3, with D maybe TRBD1 (5 bases). CDR3 length: 16 amino acids. Germline V CDR1 and CDR2: KGHSH, LQKENI. Trimming took off 1 base at V and 2 bases at J, with 12 bases between the two ends. CDR3 region: CASSPQGPGAGNTIYF. Written as DNA, the CDR3 is TGTGCCAGCTCACCACAGGGGCCAGGAGCTGGAAACACCATATATTTT. Full variable domain (remainder filled in from reference TRBV18 and TRBJ1-3): NAGVMQNPRHLVRRRGQEARLRCSPMKGHSHVYWYRQLPEEGLKFMVYLQKENIIDESGMPKERFSAEFPKEGPSILRIQQVVRGDSAAYFCASSPQGPGAGNTIYFGEGSWLTVV.

This rearrangement joins TRBV6-2 or TRBV6-3 to TRBJ1-2, with 9 bases matching TRBD1. This CDR3 is 15 amino acids long. Germline-derived CDR1 and CDR2 are MNHEY and SVGEGT. V gave up 4 bases and J gave up 5 bases; unmatched junction bases: 8. In DNA, the CDR3 is TGTGCCAGCAGTTTGACAGGGGGTCCAACTTATGGCTACACCTTC. As protein: CASSLTGGPTYGYTF.

The chain is built from TRBV2 and TRBJ1-2, with D unclear. Trimming took 5 bases from V and 2 from J, leaving 9 bases between them. Germline V gene data show CDR1 as SNHLY and CDR2 as FYNNEI. The CDR3 is made up of 13 amino acids. The CDR3 DNA sequence: TGTGCCAGCAGTTTAGACGGGAACTATGGCTACACCTTC. It translates to CASSLDGNYGYTF. Looking up the rest from reference TRBV2 and TRBJ1-2 gives the full variable domain: EPEVTQTPSHQVTQMGQEVILRCVPISNHLYFYWYRQILGQKVEFLVSFYNNEISEKSEIFDDQFSVERPDGSNFTLKIRSTKLEDSAMYFCASSLDGNYGYTFGSGTRLTVV.

This sequence joins TRBV5-1 and TRBJ2-5; TRBD2 matches at 8 bases. The ends lost 0 bases at V and 2 bases at J; junction bases unmatched: 6. The CDR3 is made up of 16 amino acids. Germline CDR1 reads SGHRS; CDR2 reads YFSETQ. CDR3 sequence: CASSLAVAGMQETQYF. CDR3 in DNA: TGCGCCAGCAGCTTGGCAGTAGCGGGGATGCAAGAGACCCAGTACTTC. The complete variable domain, with remaining parts taken from reference TRBV5-1 and TRBJ2-5, reads KAGVTQTPRYLIKTRGQQVTLSCSPISGHRSVSWYQQTPGQGLQFLFEYFSETQRNKGNFPGRFSGRQFSNSRSEMNVSTLELGDSALYLCASSLAVAGMQETQYFGPGTRLLVL.

The gene calls are TRBV11-2 and TRBJ1-2; D might be TRBD1 (6 bases). CDR1 SGHAT and CDR2 FQNNGV come from the germline V gene. V was cut by 0 bases and J by 2 bases, with 13 bases left in between. This CDR3 has 16 residues. Written as DNA, the CDR3 is TGTGCCAGCAGCTTAGAGGGGGGGGCGCCCAACTATGGCTACACCTTC. Encoded protein: CASSLEGGAPNYGYTF.

The chain joins TRBV5-4 to TRBJ1-6, with 10 nucleotides matching TRBD1. V lost 0 bases, J lost 0 bases, and 0 bases stayed unmatched. Germline CDR1 is SGHNT and CDR2 is YYREEE (reference sequence). This CDR3 has 17 amino acids. As DNA, the CDR3 is TGTGCCAGCAGCTTGGGGACAGGGGGCTCCTATAATTCACCCCTCCACTTT. Its translation is CASSLGTGGSYNSPLHF.

This clone appeared a single time. The chain combines TRBV3-1 (or the pseudogene TRBV3-2) with TRBJ1-1; TRBD1 is a possible D gene (6 bases). Trimming removed 5 bases from V and 7 bases from J, with 26 bases in between. The germline CDR1 and CDR2 sequences are LGHDT and YNNKEL (reference sequence). This CDR3 comprises 17 residues. The CDR3 loop is CASSDRRGRGSRFEAFF. CDR3 DNA: TGTGCCAGCAGCGACCGACGGGGGCGCGGGAGTAGGTTTGAAGCTTTCTTT.

This chain links TRBV5-1 with TRBJ2-2; 10 bases align to TRBD1. The CDR3 consists of 15 residues. V trimming: 0 bases; J trimming: 6 bases; junction bases outside the gene matches: 2. Germline CDR1 and CDR2: SGHRS and YFSETQ. The CDR3 is CASSLEGTGAGELFF. The CDR3 nucleotides are TGCGCCAGCAGCTTGGAAGGGACAGGGGCCGGGGAGCTGTTTTTT.

The rearrangement links TRBV4-3 to TRBJ2-2; D uncertain. V lost 1 base and J 0 bases, leaving 6 bases between the germline ends. The germline CDR1 and CDR2 sequences are LGHNA and YSLEER. The CDR3 length is 15 residues. CDR3 sequence (DNA): TGCGCCAGCAGCCAAGGCAGTGCGAACACCGGGGAGCTGTTTTTT. Translated: CASSQGSANTGELFF.

This chain uses TRBV4-1 with TRBJ1-6; D gene ambiguous. The CDR3 is 15 residues long. V lost 0 bases, J lost 6 bases, and 9 bases lay in between. Germline V gives CDR1 MGHRA, CDR2 YSYEKL. The CDR3 here is CASSQEQRVNSPLHF. For the CDR3, the DNA is TGCGCCAGCAGCCAAGAACAGAGGGTTAATTCACCCCTCCACTTT.

This rearrangement joins TRBV12-3 or TRBV12-4 to TRBJ1-1; D gene uncertain. CDR3 length: 11 amino acids. V shed 5 bases and J shed 8 bases, with 9 bases lying between them. For the CDR3, the DNA is TGTGCCAGCAGTGAGGGCCGAGAAGCTTTCTTT. The encoded protein is CASSEGREAFF.

The chain recombines TRBV28 with TRBJ2-6; 7 bases align to TRBD1. Germline loops: CDR1 MDHEN, CDR2 SYDVKM. V was pared by 5 bases and J by 0 bases, with 13 bases of the junction left unmatched. CDR3 length equals 19 residues. CDR3 DNA sequence: TGTGCCAGCAGTCCGATTGTCGGCAGGGGGTCCTCTGGGGCCAACGTCCTGACTTTC. Translated: CASSPIVGRGSSGANVLTF.

The rearrangement links TRBV18 to TRBJ2-7; possibly TRBD2 for D (6 bases). V was cut by 1 base and J by 5 bases, with 12 bases left in between. CDR1 KGHSH and CDR2 LQKENI come from the germline V gene. The CDR3 has 14 residues. Written as DNA, the CDR3 is TGTGCCAGCTCACCACTAAACGGGGGAGACGAGCAGTACTTC. Translating gives CASSPLNGGDEQYF.

This chain uses TRBV7-2 with TRBJ2-7, with D hard to call. The CDR3 is made up of 11 amino acids. Trimming cost V 5 bases and J 7 bases, with 9 bases left between them. Per germline, CDR1 SGHTA and CDR2 FQGNSA. The CDR3 spells CASSGFEEQYF. Written as DNA, the CDR3 is TGTGCCAGCAGCGGTTTTGAGGAGCAGTACTTC.

A remark on this clone: Other DNA sequences in this sample translate to the same CDR3. V and J are TRBV11-1 and TRBJ1-5; 9 bases are a match to TRBD1. The CDR3 spans 16 residues. Germline CDR1 is SGHAT and CDR2 is FQDESV (reference sequence). V shed 9 bases, J shed 3 bases, and the junction held 12 bases outside the gene matches. This CDR3 is CARGQGQGYHNQPQHF. As DNA, the CDR3 is TGTGCCAGGGGACAGGGACAGGGCTACCACAATCAGCCCCAGCATTTT.

The CDR3 reads CASSPRGDGENSPLHF. The CDR3 coding sequence is TGTGCCAGCAGTCCCCGGGGGGATGGAGAGAATTCACCCCTCCACTTT. The genes are TRBV27 and TRBJ1-6, with D perhaps TRBD1 (5 bases). V dropped 5 bases and J dropped 7 bases, with 18 bases sitting between them. Germline assignment: CDR1 MNHEY and CDR2 SMNVEV (reference sequence). The CDR3 contains 16 residues.

The gene calls are TRBV6-6 and TRBJ2-7; TRBD2 might be the D (5 bases). V was pared by 6 bases and J by 3 bases, with 9 bases between. Germline V gene sequence: CDR1 MNHNY, CDR2 SVGAGI (reference sequence). The CDR3 runs 12 residues. The CDR3 region has the DNA TGTGCCAGCAGCCCCGGGGTCTACGAGCAGTACTTC. Its translation: CASSPGVYEQYF.